This T cell receptor (beta chain) was recovered during a study of T cell repertoires in cytomegalovirus infection. General observations from the study: Cumulative public TCR beta family frequency identified carriers of CMV plus the relevant HLA. HLA-C-restricted TCR beta clonotypes specific for CMV led the ex vivo response.

With regard to this clonotype: As yet, its antigen is unknown.

Each CDR3 protein gets one entry after TCRdb re-called the reads with MiXCR. Here the sample spans hundreds of thousands of distinct CDR3 sequences, 30% to 35% being singletons. The source was cultured PBMCs, collected from culture after CMV antigen stimulation. The clonotype originates from a human donor in good health (CMV status not recorded). Some clones in this sample may be carry-over from other donors' samples.

CDR3 bases: TGTGCCAGTAGTACCCCGGGACGAGCACACAATGAGCAGTTCTTC. Translated: CASSTPGRAHNEQFF. The V and J genes are TRBV19 and TRBJ2-1, with D tentatively TRBD1 or TRBD2 (5 bases each). Trimming pared 4 bases from V and 5 bases from J, leaving 15 bases between. CDR3 size: 15 residues. Germline assignment: CDR1 LNHDA and CDR2 SQIVND (reference sequence).